A single sample gave rise to the 12 T cell receptor beta chains below, sequenced in a study of blood T cell repertoires in COVID-19. Using immunoSEQ multiplex PCR, the repertoire was profiled, and TCRdb retains in-frame clones only, with some absent. Of about 38,000 clones listed, just under 75% are singletons. The specimen was peripheral blood. These receptors came from a man aged 70-80 years with COVID-19, enrolled during active disease.

The chain employs TRBV5-1 and TRBJ2-3; 8 bases fit TRBD2. V trimming: 0 bases; J trimming: 1 base; junction bases outside the gene matches: 4. The CDR3 loop spans 16 amino acids. Germline V gene sequence: CDR1 SGHRS, CDR2 YFSETQ. CDR3 residues: CASSLGGSGGTDTQYF. The CDR3 coding sequence is TGCGCCAGCAGCTTGGGAGGTAGCGGGGGCACAGATACGCAGTATTTT.

The chain joins TRBV14 to TRBJ1-1; the match to TRBD1 covers 9 bases. The CDR3 is 15 amino acids. The V gene's germline CDR1 is SGHDN and CDR2 FVKESK. V lost 4 bases and J lost 5; bases outside the gene matches: 8. For the CDR3, the DNA is TGTGCCAGCAGCCGGAACAGGGGGCCTGGGACTGAAGCTTTCTTT. Residues: CASSRNRGPGTEAFF.

The chain joins TRBV16 to TRBJ2-3; possibly TRBD2 for D (7 bases). Germline V CDR1 and CDR2: KGHSY, FQNENV. V was shortened by 4 bases and J by 0 bases, with 8 bases between the two germline ends. This CDR3 is built from 14 residues. CDR3 sequence: CASSPGGSTDTQYF. The CDR3 nucleotides read TGTGCCAGCAGCCCGGGGGGCAGCACAGATACGCAGTATTTT.

The rearrangement links TRBV7-6 to TRBJ1-6; 8 bases match TRBD1. The CDR3 sequence is 15 residues long. With V trimmed by 1 base and J by 5 bases, 1 base remained unmatched. Germline values: CDR1 SGHVS, CDR2 FNYEAQ. Written as DNA, the CDR3 is TGTGCCAGCAGCTTAGGGACAGGGAATAATTCACCCCTCCACTTT. Protein sequence: CASSLGTGNNSPLHF.

The CDR3 DNA is TGTGCCAGTAGTATAGTTGACAGCTATCTCACTATGAGCTACACCTTC. This sequence encodes CASSIVDSYLTMSYTF. The rearrangement links TRBV19 to TRBJ1-2; possible D gene TRBD1, 5 bases. Trimming shortened V by 1 base and J by 9 bases, and 21 bases separated the two germline ends. The germline CDR1 and CDR2 sequences are LNHDA and SQIVND (reference sequence). The CDR3 is 16 amino acids.

The sample holds one count of this clone. The chain has TRBV11-2 and TRBJ2-3; 14 bases map to TRBD2. The CDR3 is made up of 19 amino acids. The germline V gene encodes CDR1 SGHAT and CDR2 FQNNGV. With V trimmed by 4 bases and J by 5 bases, 14 bases remained unmatched. As DNA, the CDR3 is TGTGCCAGCAGCTCACCGCTCAGACTAGCGGGGGGGCCCTTAGATACGCAGTATTTT. It yields the protein CASSSPLRLAGGPLDTQYF.

V gene TRBV27 combines with J gene TRBJ2-3; TRBD1 matches at 7 bases. Germline V gives CDR1 MNHEY, CDR2 SMNVEV (reference sequence). With V trimmed by 0 bases and J by 4 bases, 7 bases remained unmatched. The CDR3 runs 16 residues. CDR3 region: CASSLSTGLIADTQYF. The CDR3 DNA reads as TGTGCCAGCAGTTTATCGACAGGGTTGATCGCAGATACGCAGTATTTT.

This clone was seen more than once but under ten times. The chain joins TRBV5-1 to TRBJ1-3; D remains unclear. The CDR3 spans 14 residues. V lost 5 bases to trimming and J lost 0 bases, with 9 bases between them. Germline loops: CDR1 SGHRS, CDR2 YFSETQ. DNA of the CDR3: TGCGCCAGCAGTCCGAGTGGCTCTGGAAACACCATATATTTT. Its protein is CASSPSGSGNTIYF.

This rearrangement joins TRBV6-6 to TRBJ1-6; D is perhaps TRBD1 (5 bases). Trimming took off 3 bases at V and 8 bases at J, with 8 bases between the two ends. The CDR3 covers 13 residues. The V gene's germline CDR1 is MNHNY and CDR2 SVGAGI (reference sequence). The CDR3 sequence is CASSYPGDSPLHF. In DNA form, the CDR3 reads TGTGCCAGCAGTTATCCGGGGGATTCACCCCTCCACTTT.

There are a few counts of this clone. The J gene is TRBJ1-1, the V gene TRBV29-1; D is uncertain. The CDR3 sequence is 13 residues long. The V and J ends lost 4 bases and 0 bases respectively, with 9 bases between them. CDR1 and CDR2 from the germline V gene are SQVTM and ANQGSEA. The DNA of the CDR3 is TGCAGCGTTGTCAGGCAATTGAACACTGAAGCTTTCTTT. Encoded protein: CSVVRQLNTEAFF.

This clone showed up just once. This chain joins TRBV6-6 and TRBJ1-2; D remains ambiguous. This CDR3 region has 15 residues. Looked up from germline, CDR1 is MNHNY and CDR2 is SVGAGI (reference sequence). V shed 5 bases and J shed 0 bases, with 13 bases lying between them. Here the CDR3 reads CASSGGGRPNYGYTF. The CDR3, as DNA: TGTGCCAGCAGTGGAGGAGGACGGCCTAACTATGGCTACACCTTC.

This chain uses TRBV2 with TRBJ2-2; TRBD1 agrees at 7 bases. This CDR3 comprises 14 residues. CDR1 and CDR2 from the germline V gene are SNHLY and FYNNEI. V lost 3 bases, J lost 7 bases, and 5 bases stayed unmatched. The CDR3 spells CASSDETGNGELFF. Written as DNA, the CDR3 is TGTGCCAGCAGTGACGAGACAGGGAACGGGGAGCTGTTTTTT.